Listed here are 27 T cell receptor beta chains from one sample, sequenced in a study of cytomegalovirus exposure and HLA in healthy donors. The PCR used 60 Vbeta and 13 Jbeta primers. Clones were read by immunoSEQ multiplex PCR, and TCRdb kept only the in-frame ones, dropping some. The sample includes about 150,000 clones, roughly 80% of them seen just once. Sequencing used PBMCs. The receptors were gathered from a male donor in good health and CMV-seronegative.

V is TRBV5-1 and J is TRBJ1-6; D unclear. With 4 bases removed from V and 8 bases from J, the gap between germline ends came to 16 bases. The CDR3 runs to 15 residues. Germline V gene data show CDR1 as SGHRS and CDR2 as YFSETQ. The CDR3 spells CASSPAPRGDSPLHF. CDR3 DNA: TGCGCCAGCAGCCCTGCCCCGCGGGGAGATTCACCCCTCCACTTT.

CDR3 in amino acids: CASSVTGSNTGELFF. CDR3 nucleotides: TGTGCCAGCAGCGTGACGGGATCGAACACCGGGGAGCTGTTTTTT. V usage is TRBV9 and J usage is TRBJ2-2, with a tentative D call TRBD2 (5 bases). Trimming pared 2 bases from V and 0 bases from J, leaving 8 bases between. Germline V lookup: CDR1 SGDLS, CDR2 YYNGEE. The CDR3 consists of 15 residues.

The chain employs TRBV28 and TRBJ2-7; 12 nucleotides line up with TRBD2. V lost 6 bases to trimming and J lost 1 base; unmatched junction nucleotides: 7. CDR3 length: 16 amino acids. Germline CDR1 MDHEN, CDR2 SYDVKM. The CDR3 DNA follows: TGTGCCAGCAGCCGAGCACTAGCGGGAGGTTCCTACGAGCAGTACTTC. Translating it yields CASSRALAGGSYEQYF.

The CDR3 region has the DNA TGTGCCAGCAATGGCCGGGACATGCGAGAGACCCAGTACTTC. Its protein product is CASNGRDMRETQYF. The genes are TRBV6-5 and TRBJ2-5; possible D gene TRBD1, 6 bases. The CDR3 runs to 14 residues. Trimming removed 7 bases at V and 4 bases at J, with 16 bases between. CDR1 and CDR2 from the germline V gene are MNHEY and SVGAGI.

The gene calls are TRBV19 and TRBJ2-6; D possibly corresponds to TRBD2 (6 bases). The length of the CDR3 is 16 residues. V dropped 6 bases and J dropped 1 base, with 13 bases sitting between them. CDR1 LNHDA and CDR2 SQIVND come from the germline V gene (reference sequence). CDR3 sequence reads: CASSPRAGSGANVLTF. Written as DNA, the CDR3 is TGTGCCAGTAGCCCGCGCGCGGGATCTGGGGCCAACGTCCTGACTTTC.

This clone was recorded only once. The rearrangement joins TRBV28 to TRBJ2-1; TRBD2 is a possible D gene (6 bases). The germline V gene has CDR1 MDHEN and CDR2 SYDVKM. The CDR3 covers 14 residues. V dropped 7 bases and J dropped 4 bases, with 14 bases sitting between them. The CDR3 DNA reads TGTGCCAGCACCCTGCGGGATGTGTACAATGAGCAGTTCTTC. Translation: CASTLRDVYNEQFF.

The chain employs TRBV11-1 and TRBJ2-2; 15 nucleotides agree with TRBD2. V shed 4 bases and J 1 base; nucleotides not matched to a gene: 4. The CDR3 has 18 residues. Germline assignment: CDR1 SGHAT and CDR2 FQDESV (reference sequence). DNA of the CDR3: TGTGCCAGCAGCTCGGGACTAGCGGGAGGCTGGAACACCGGGGAGCTGTTTTTT. Its translation: CASSSGLAGGWNTGELFF.

The chain has TRBV27 and TRBJ2-7; TRBD2 agrees at 11 bases. This CDR3 is 15 amino acids long. CDR1 is MNHEY and CDR2 is SMNVEV in the germline V gene (reference sequence). Trimming at V came to 5 bases and at J to 4 bases, leaving 7 bases not matched to a gene. The CDR3 DNA follows: TGTGCCAGCAGTCTTATAACTAGCGGGAGTTACGAGCAGTACTTC. Protein sequence: CASSLITSGSYEQYF.

The chain combines TRBV11-2 with TRBJ2-7; no definite D call. The CDR3 sequence is 13 residues long. Trimming stripped 3 bases from V and 0 bases from J, with 6 bases between. Per germline, CDR1 SGHAT and CDR2 FQNNGV. CDR3 sequence reads: CASSLSDSYEQYF. As DNA, the CDR3 is TGTGCCAGCAGCTTGTCAGACTCCTACGAGCAGTACTTC.

Of note for this clone: Different DNA sequences within this sample yield the same CDR3. The rearrangement links TRBV5-6 to TRBJ2-5; TRBD2 agrees at 11 bases. CDR1 and CDR2 from the germline V gene are SGHDT and YYEEEE. Losses at the gene ends were 4 bases for V and 4 bases for J; bases not matched to a gene: 6. CDR3 size: 15 residues. The CDR3 is CASSLGLAGGETQYF. In nucleotides, the CDR3 is TGTGCCAGCAGCCTGGGGCTAGCGGGAGGAGAGACCCAGTACTTC.

This chain links TRBV4-3 with TRBJ2-1; the D gene is possibly TRBD2 (6 bases). From germline, CDR1 is LGHNA and CDR2 YSLEER. The CDR3 consists of 18 residues. The ends were cut back, 0 bases at V and 1 base at J, with 16 bases in the middle. Here the CDR3 reads CASSQDPQGGASYNEQFF. The CDR3 DNA reads as TGCGCCAGCAGCCAAGATCCCCAGGGCGGGGCTTCCTACAATGAGCAGTTCTTC.

This clone was detected a few times. The rearrangement joins TRBV2 to TRBJ1-4; D might be TRBD1 (6 bases). Between the trimmed V and J ends, which lost 4 bases and 12 bases, there was a span of 9 bases. CDR3 size: 11 residues. The V gene's germline CDR1 is SNHLY and CDR2 FYNNEI. CDR3: CASSGQAELFF. In nucleotides, the CDR3 is TGTGCCAGCAGTGGACAGGCGGAACTGTTTTTT.

The chain recombines TRBV5-4 with TRBJ2-2; D is ambiguous. V was pared by 4 bases and J by 4 bases, with 5 bases between. CDR3 length: 12 residues. Germline loops: CDR1 SGHNT, CDR2 YYREEE (reference sequence). Here the CDR3 reads CASSPSTGELFF. Written as DNA, the CDR3 is TGTGCCAGCAGCCCTTCCACCGGGGAGCTGTTTTTT.

This clone was seen only a few times. V is TRBV5-1 and J is TRBJ2-7; D not certain. The CDR3 consists of 11 residues. Germline V CDR1 and CDR2: SGHRS, YFSETQ. V lost 5 bases and J 3 bases, leaving 6 bases between the germline ends. In DNA, the CDR3 is TGCGCCAGCAGGGAGAACTACGAGCAGTACTTC. Its translation is CASRENYEQYF.

The V and J genes are TRBV19 and TRBJ1-4, with a tentative D call TRBD1 (5 bases). Germline V gene sequence: CDR1 LNHDA, CDR2 SQIVND (reference sequence). CDR3 size: 15 residues. V was pared by 7 bases and J by 7 bases, with 19 bases between. In DNA, the CDR3 is TGTGCCAGTATCCATGCGGGGCAGGGTGGTGAAAAACTGTTTTTT. Translating it yields CASIHAGQGGEKLFF.

This clone was detected only a few times. This chain joins TRBV19 and TRBJ2-7, with 10 bases identical to TRBD1. There are 12 residues in the CDR3. Germline lookup yields CDR1 LNHDA and CDR2 SQIVND (reference sequence). V gave up 9 bases and J gave up 2 bases; unmatched junction bases: 1. Here the CDR3 DNA reads TGTGCCAGCGGACAGGGGGCCTACGAGCAGTACTTC. Encoded protein: CASGQGAYEQYF. Based on the CDR3 plus reference TRBV19 and TRBJ2-7, the full variable domain is DGGITQSPKYLFRKEGQNVTLSCEQNLNHDAMYWYRQDPGQGLRLIYYSQIVNDFQKGDIAEGYSVSREKKESFPLTVTSAQKNPTAFYLCASGQGAYEQYFGPGTRLTVT.

This chain uses TRBV29-1 with TRBJ2-4, with 9 positions matching TRBD1. The trim removed 5 bases at V and 7 bases at J, leaving 6 bases unmatched. Germline lookup yields CDR1 SQVTM and CDR2 ANQGSEA. This CDR3 region has 13 residues. CDR3 region: CSVPGQGINIQYF. The CDR3 DNA is TGCAGCGTTCCGGGACAGGGTATTAACATTCAGTACTTC.

This clone occurred once. The chain has TRBV20-1 and TRBJ1-1, with TRBD1 as a possible D gene (5 bases). Germline V gene data show CDR1 as DFQATT and CDR2 as SNEGSKA (reference sequence). This CDR3 comprises 11 residues. Trimming pared 4 bases from V and 5 bases from J, leaving 8 bases between. In DNA, the CDR3 is TGCAGTGCTAATCGGGGGACTGAAGCTTTCTTT. This gives the protein CSANRGTEAFF.

About this clone: The junction and the germline gene differ at one end; a read error may be behind it. The chain has TRBV6-5 and TRBJ1-1; 8 nucleotides line up with TRBD1. Germline lookup yields CDR1 MNHEY and CDR2 SVGAGI. The CDR3 totals 14 residues. The DNA of the CDR3 is TGTGCCAGCAGTTTGGACAGGGTGAAAACTGAAGCTTTCTTT. It specifies CASSLDRVKTEAFF.

This clone was found a few times. The J gene is TRBJ1-5, the V gene TRBV2; 8 positions match TRBD1. The V gene end was trimmed by 7 bases and the J gene end by 2 bases; junction bases not matched to a gene: 4. The germline V gene encodes CDR1 SNHLY and CDR2 FYNNEI. The CDR3 contains 14 residues. CDR3 in amino acids: CASTWGQGNQPQHF. The DNA of the CDR3 is TGTGCCAGCACCTGGGGACAGGGCAATCAGCCCCAGCATTTT.

V is TRBV5-5 and J is TRBJ1-3; no clear D gene. Germline V lookup: CDR1 SGHKS, CDR2 YYEKEE (reference sequence). The V and J ends lost 5 bases and 0 bases respectively, with 9 bases between them. CDR3 length equals 14 residues. CDR3 nucleotide sequence: TGTGCCAGCAGACTAGGACCCTCTGGAAACACCATATATTTT. Translating it yields CASRLGPSGNTIYF.

This chain connects TRBV7-6 to TRBJ1-5; 10 nucleotides align to TRBD1. CDR1 and CDR2 from the germline V gene are SGHVS and FNYEAQ. J gave up 3 bases and V 10 bases, and 12 bases lay outside the gene matches. The length of the CDR3 is 16 residues. CDR3 amino acids: CATTPPGTGVNQPQHF. As DNA, the CDR3 is TGTGCCACCACACCCCCCGGGACAGGGGTCAATCAGCCCCAGCATTTT.

V is TRBV11-2 and J is TRBJ2-5; 7 bases agree with TRBD2. The ends lost 3 bases at V and 4 bases at J; junction bases unmatched: 5. Germline loops: CDR1 SGHAT, CDR2 FQNNGV. This CDR3 contains 14 residues. CDR3 nucleotides: TGTGCCAGCAGCTTTGGGGCTAGCGGAGAGACCCAGTACTTC. Its translation: CASSFGASGETQYF.

This clone was observed a few times. The genes are TRBV19 and TRBJ1-3, with D uncertain. The CDR3 is 14 amino acids. Germline V gene data show CDR1 as LNHDA and CDR2 as SQIVND (reference sequence). With 1 base removed from V and 0 bases from J, the gap between germline ends came to 4 bases. The CDR3 DNA is TGTGCCAGTAGTATAGGGCACTCTGGAAACACCATATATTTT. It codes for CASSIGHSGNTIYF.

This chain joins TRBV29-1 and TRBJ2-7; D perhaps matches TRBD1 (6 bases). The CDR3 is made up of 14 amino acids. Per the germline V gene, CDR1 is SQVTM and CDR2 is ANQGSEA. The V and J ends lost 4 bases and 5 bases respectively, with 18 bases between them. CDR3 residues: CSVAGGRGRHEQYF. The CDR3 bases are TGCAGCGTTGCGGGCGGCAGGGGTCGACACGAGCAGTACTTC.

CDR3 protein: CASSIDRVDGYTF. The CDR3 DNA sequence: TGTGCCAGTAGTATCGACAGGGTTGATGGCTACACCTTC. The rearrangement uses TRBV19 and TRBJ1-2; the match to TRBD1 covers 7 bases. This CDR3 contains 13 residues. Germline lookup yields CDR1 LNHDA and CDR2 SQIVND (reference sequence). The V segment lost 3 bases and the J segment 6 bases; nucleotides outside the gene matches: 4.

V usage is TRBV19 and J usage is TRBJ1-5; D remains ambiguous. Trimming stripped 3 bases from V and 3 bases from J, with 9 bases between. Per the germline V gene, CDR1 is LNHDA and CDR2 is SQIVND (reference sequence). CDR3 size: 14 residues. CDR3: CASSMGRTNQPQHF. The CDR3 DNA sequence: TGTGCCAGTAGTATGGGCAGAACCAATCAGCCCCAGCATTTT.